These T cell receptor beta chains were read from a single sample in a study of shared clonotypes between healthy human individuals. The data were produced by immunoSEQ multiplex PCR, yet TCRdb's version contains in-frame clones alone and is incomplete. The sample holds around 2,000,000 clones, approximately 95% seen once. The sample was naive CD8+ T cells sorted from blood. The receptors were gathered from a man aged 18 to 29 in good health. Both conserved end residues are part of each CDR3. A D gene is named only where the DNA matches it firmly.

J	length	D	V	CDR3	DNA
TRBJ1-2	12	NA	TRBV29-1	CSAGGGPYGYTF	TGCAGCGCCGGGGGAGGGCCCTATGGCTACACCTTC
TRBJ2-7	14	NA	TRBV27	CASSASVVTYEQYF	TGTGCCAGCAGTGCCTCGGTAGTAACCTACGAGCAGTACTTC
TRBJ1-4	16	NA	TRBV4-2	CASSRGTGSVDEKLFF	TGTGCCAGCAGCCGCGGGACGGGCTCGGTCGACGAAAAACTGTTTTTT
TRBJ1-4	14	NA	TRBV6-5	CASSYGDTNEKLFF	TGTGCCAGCAGTTACGGGGATACTAATGAAAAACTGTTTTTT
TRBJ1-1	12	NA	TRBV19	CASTGVGVEAFF	TGTGCCAGTACGGGAGTGGGTGTGGAAGCTTTCTTT
TRBJ1-1	17	NA	TRBV11-2	CASSSSRAASENTEAFF	TGTGCCAGCAGCTCGTCCCGGGCAGCATCCGAGAACACTGAAGCTTTCTTT
TRBJ2-5	14	TRBD2	TRBV15	CATSRRTSEETQYF	TGTGCCACCAGCAGGAGGACTAGCGAAGAGACCCAGTACTTC
TRBJ2-2	15	TRBD2	TRBV5-6	CASSSVGLAAGELFF	TGTGCCAGCAGCTCAGTGGGACTAGCGGCCGGGGAGCTGTTTTTT
TRBJ2-1	15	TRBD2	TRBV27	CASSLTPAGVNEQFF	TGTGCCAGCAGTTTAACCCCAGCGGGGGTCAATGAGCAGTTCTTC
TRBJ2-3	15	NA	TRBV9	CASSVGVGALDTQYF	TGTGCCAGCAGCGTAGGGGTGGGGGCCCTTGATACGCAGTATTTT
TRBJ2-4	18	NA	TRBV7-8	CASSLKPSGGLAKNIQYF	TGTGCCAGCAGCTTAAAACCCTCCGGGGGCTTAGCCAAAAACATTCAGTACTTC
TRBJ1-6	16	NA	TRBV4-1	CASSHSQGSGNSPLHF	TGCGCCAGCAGCCACAGCCAGGGGTCCGGAAATTCACCCCTCCACTTT
TRBJ2-3	12	NA	TRBV2	CASSESPDTQYF	TGTGCCAGCAGTGAATCTCCAGATACGCAGTATTTT
TRBJ1-2	13	NA	TRBV30	CAWRFLGDYGYTF	TGTGCCTGGAGATTTTTGGGTGACTATGGCTACACCTTC
TRBJ2-1	15	NA	TRBV27	CASSNGGLSYNEQFF	TGTGCCAGCAGTAACGGGGGGCTTTCCTACAATGAGCAGTTCTTC